Sequencing of this TCR beta chain was carried out in a study of T cell repertoires in cytomegalovirus infection. Study context: TCR beta signatures that were public indicated CMV infection and matching HLA type. Notes on the study in general: Ex vivo responses were dominated by HLA-C-restricted CMV-specific TCR beta clonotypes. Summed public TCR beta family frequency identified CMV carriers bearing the relevant HLA.

A single record per CDR3 protein comes from TCRdb applying MiXCR to the reads. The sample has some 97,000 distinct CDR3 sequences; less than 25% are singletons. In this sample, this clonotype turned up a few times. Its antigen remains unknown. CDR1 and CDR2 from the germline V gene are SGDLS and YYNGEE. V was pared by 4 bases and J by 5 bases, with 18 bases between. The CDR3 is 15 amino acids. The genes are TRBV9 and TRBJ2-5; a weak D match, TRBD2 (6 bases). Material for sequencing was CD8+ T cells from PBMCs. This receptor was obtained from a human donor in good health (CMV status not recorded). Some clones in this sample may be carry-over from other donors' samples. CDR3 nucleotide sequence: TGTGCCAGCAGCCCTGCGGGGATGGAAGGGGAGACCCAGTACTTC. It codes for CASSPAGMEGETQYF.